The 30 T cell receptor beta chains reported below all come from one sample, sequenced in a study of Ad26.COV2.S vaccination and SARS-CoV-2 variants. The treatment here: some 20 received Ad26.COV2.S at low or high dose, single or two shots; several received placebo; per-sample allocation not given. Sampling happened 63 days after the first vaccine or placebo injection. Profiled with immunoSEQ multiplex PCR; TCRdb holds only in-frame clones, not every one. The sample yields roughly 700,000 clones, around 90% seen once. The starting material was peripheral blood, obtained in a trial of Ad26.COV2.S vaccine versus placebo. These receptors came from a person between 18 and 65 years old who received the Ad26.COV2.S COVID-19 vaccine or a placebo.

This clone was seen only once. J is TRBJ2-7 and V is TRBV15; tentative D call: TRBD2 (6 bases). V lost 5 bases and J 4 bases, leaving 15 bases between the germline ends. Germline CDR1 and CDR2: LNHNV and YYDKDF (reference sequence). The length of the CDR3 is 14 residues. In DNA form, the CDR3 reads TGTGCCACCAGCTCCCCCGGGACTTCTTACGAGCAGTACTTC. It codes for CATSSPGTSYEQYF.

Note on this clone: At one of its ends the junction is not consistent with the germline gene, which may arise from a read error. The CDR3 here is CASSPRDF. In DNA, the CDR3 is TGTGCCAGCAGCCCCCGGGATTTT. The J gene is TRBJ2-3, the V gene TRBV9; D call uncertain. The CDR3 is made up of 8 amino acids. Germline V gene data show CDR1 as SGDLS and CDR2 as YYNGEE.

The CDR3 sequence is CAWSVRDVQPQHF. The DNA for the CDR3 is TGTGCCTGGAGTGTACGGGACGTTCAGCCCCAGCATTTT. V usage is TRBV30 and J usage is TRBJ1-5; D possibly corresponds to TRBD1 (5 bases). The germline V gene has CDR1 GTSNPN and CDR2 SVGIG (reference sequence). The CDR3 extends over 13 amino acids. V lost 0 bases and J lost 6, with 9 bases in between.

This sequence joins TRBV18 and TRBJ1-4; no firm D call. V dropped 3 bases and J dropped 5 bases, with 16 bases sitting between them. Germline-derived CDR1 and CDR2 are KGHSH and LQKENI. The CDR3 extends over 16 amino acids. CDR3 protein: CASSPPLGIGNEKLFF. CDR3 DNA sequence: TGTGCCAGCTCACCGCCCCTGGGGATTGGAAATGAAAAACTGTTTTTT.

The chain couples TRBV2 to TRBJ2-1; D is unclear. Trimming shortened V by 4 bases and J by 0 bases, and 7 bases separated the two germline ends. The CDR3 runs to 14 residues. Germline CDR1 SNHLY, CDR2 FYNNEI. CDR3 in DNA: TGTGCCAGCAGTGCATACAGCTCCTACAATGAGCAGTTCTTC. Amino acid sequence: CASSAYSSYNEQFF.

This clone has more than one count but fewer than ten. The genes are TRBV29-1 and TRBJ1-1; D may be TRBD1 (5 bases). Germline lookup yields CDR1 SQVTM and CDR2 ANQGSEA. The ends were cut back, 2 bases at V and 2 bases at J, with 21 bases in the middle. This CDR3 is built from 17 residues. This CDR3 reads CSVEPEGGRVFNTEAFF. The CDR3 DNA reads TGCAGCGTTGAACCAGAAGGCGGCAGGGTTTTTAACACTGAAGCTTTCTTT.

The chain recombines TRBV3-1 (or the pseudogene TRBV3-2) with TRBJ2-1, with D possibly called TRBD1 or TRBD2 (5 bases each). V lost 4 bases and J 9 bases, leaving 13 bases between the germline ends. Germline V gene lookup returns CDR1 LGHDT and CDR2 YNNKEL (reference sequence). This CDR3 is built from 13 residues. The chain's CDR3 is CASSRGARVEQFF. CDR3 nucleotides: TGTGCCAGCAGCCGTGGGGCGCGGGTTGAGCAGTTCTTC.

The rearrangement joins TRBV19 to TRBJ1-5, with D perhaps matching TRBD1 (5 bases). The length of the CDR3 is 15 residues. The germline V and J ends were trimmed by 0 bases and 4 bases, with 10 bases remaining between them. Germline CDR1 LNHDA, CDR2 SQIVND (reference sequence). Written as DNA, the CDR3 is TGTGCCAGTAGTATAGATCCGGGGGGAAATCAGCCCCAGCATTTT. Its translation is CASSIDPGGNQPQHF.

The V gene is TRBV24-1, the J gene TRBJ1-4, with D unresolved. The germline V gene has CDR1 KGHDR and CDR2 SFDVKD. Between the trimmed V and J ends, which lost 4 bases and 4 bases, there was a span of 12 bases. The CDR3 has 15 amino acids. The CDR3 here is CATSDSGVYNEKLFF. The CDR3 DNA is TGTGCCACCAGTGACTCCGGGGTCTATAATGAAAAACTGTTTTTT.

V gene TRBV6-5 combines with J gene TRBJ2-1, with D perhaps matching TRBD2 (6 bases). The CDR3 spans 16 residues. The germline V and J ends were trimmed by 0 bases and 4 bases, with 13 bases remaining between them. CDR1 and CDR2 from the germline V gene are MNHEY and SVGAGI. CDR3: CASSYSRASEYNEQFF. In nucleotides, the CDR3 is TGTGCCAGCAGTTACTCGAGGGCTAGCGAATACAATGAGCAGTTCTTC.

V usage is TRBV2 and J usage is TRBJ2-1; D not certain. The germline CDR1 and CDR2 sequences are SNHLY and FYNNEI. V was trimmed by 8 bases and J by 2 bases, leaving 10 bases between them. The CDR3 is 13 residues long. The CDR3 DNA reads as TGTGCCAGCCGGCCCGGACCCTACAATGAGCAGTTCTTC. Amino acid sequence: CASRPGPYNEQFF.

The chain joins TRBV10-3 to TRBJ2-1; maybe TRBD1 (6 bases). The CDR3 is made up of 12 amino acids. The germline V and J ends were trimmed by 2 bases and 9 bases, with 8 bases remaining between them. CDR1 is ENHRY and CDR2 is SYGVKD in the germline V gene. The CDR3 DNA reads as TGTGCCATCAGTGAGAGGGGGACTGAGCAGTTCTTC. It translates to CAISERGTEQFF.

The chain has TRBV30 and TRBJ1-4; no definite D call. Trimming took 0 bases from V and 4 from J, leaving 12 bases between them. CDR1 is GTSNPN and CDR2 is SVGIG in the germline V gene (reference sequence). There are 15 residues in the CDR3. CDR3 nucleotide sequence: TGTGCCTGGAGTGTACAGCTAGGGAGTAATGAAAAACTGTTTTTT. This translates into CAWSVQLGSNEKLFF.

This chain joins TRBV10-1 and TRBJ2-7; TRBD2 agrees at 10 bases. V was clipped by 4 bases and J by 6 bases; unmatched bases: 3. The V gene's germline CDR1 is WNHNN and CDR2 SYGVQD (reference sequence). The CDR3 contains 13 residues. CDR3 sequence reads: CASSGVAGGEQYF. The CDR3 coding sequence is TGCGCCAGCAGTGGTGTAGCGGGAGGCGAGCAGTACTTC.

The chain has TRBV6-6 and TRBJ2-7; 9 nucleotides agree with TRBD1. Germline V gene lookup returns CDR1 MNHNY and CDR2 SVGAGI (reference sequence). The CDR3 runs to 14 residues. The J segment lost 2 bases and the V segment lost 4 bases, leaving 3 bases of the junction unmatched. CDR3 DNA: TGTGCCAGCAGTTCGGGGGACAGGGCCTACGAGCAGTACTTC. Its translation: CASSSGDRAYEQYF.

The chain uses TRBV30 and TRBJ2-1, with 9 positions matching TRBD2. The CDR3 has 15 amino acids. CDR1 is GTSNPN, CDR2 SVGIG, per germline (reference sequence). Trimming removed 3 bases from V and 4 bases from J; junction bases left unmatched: 7. The CDR3 DNA is TGTGCCTGGAGGTCTCTAGCGGGGCCTTACAATGAGCAGTTCTTC. Encoded protein: CAWRSLAGPYNEQFF. The full variable domain, with the rest looked up from reference TRBV30 and TRBJ2-1, is SQTIHQWPATLVQPVGSPLSLECTVEGTSNPNLYWYRQAAGRGLQLLFYSVGIGQISSEVPQNLSASRPQDRQFILSSKKLLLSDSGFYLCAWRSLAGPYNEQFFGPGTRLTVL.

The J gene is TRBJ1-2, the V gene TRBV19, with D possibly being TRBD1 (5 bases). The CDR3 extends over 14 amino acids. V was cut by 10 bases and J by 2 bases, with 17 bases left in between. CDR1 and CDR2 (germline): LNHDA, SQIVND (reference sequence). The CDR3 nucleotides read TGTGCCACCAGCGAATCGGGGCTCAACTATGGCTACACCTTC. It codes for CATSESGLNYGYTF.

This rearrangement joins TRBV24-1 to TRBJ2-1; 8 nucleotides agree with TRBD2. CDR1 KGHDR and CDR2 SFDVKD come from the germline V gene. The V segment lost 5 bases and the J segment 9 bases; nucleotides outside the gene matches: 8. The CDR3 consists of 14 residues. CDR3 protein: CATSASGRYGEQFF. The DNA for the CDR3 is TGTGCCACCAGTGCAAGCGGGAGATATGGTGAGCAGTTCTTC.

This clone came up a few times. This chain joins TRBV21-1 and TRBJ2-2; no DNA check was done on the table's D call, TRBD2. TRBV21-1 is deemed a pseudogene. The CDR3 has 17 amino acids. CDR3 DNA sequence: TGTGCCAGCAGCGAAACTAGCGGGGGTAAAAACACCGGGGAGCTGTTTTTT. Translating gives CASSETSGGKNTGELFF.

J is TRBJ1-4 and V is TRBV11-2; D is unclear. Trimming took 7 bases from V and 6 from J, leaving 12 bases between them. Germline CDR1 SGHAT, CDR2 FQNNGV. The CDR3 runs 13 residues. The CDR3 bases are TGTGCCAGCAAAGGAGTCAGCGATGAAAAACTGTTTTTT. It is translated as CASKGVSDEKLFF.

For this clone: This same CDR3 is encoded by further DNA sequences in the sample. The chain employs TRBV5-1 and TRBJ2-5; TRBD1 agrees at 8 bases. This CDR3 is built from 14 residues. CDR1 is SGHRS and CDR2 is YFSETQ in the germline V gene. V trimming: 4 bases; J trimming: 3 bases; junction bases outside the gene matches: 5. The CDR3 reads CASSPGGGEETQYF. CDR3 bases: TGCGCCAGCAGCCCAGGGGGCGGAGAAGAGACCCAGTACTTC.

The chain uses TRBV29-1 and TRBJ1-4, with 7 bases aligning to TRBD1. The junction had 13 bases not matched to a gene; V was cut back by 5 bases and J by 7 bases. Germline loops: CDR1 SQVTM, CDR2 ANQGSEA. The length of the CDR3 is 15 residues. The CDR3 sequence: CSVSWGSDRAEKLFF. The CDR3 coding sequence is TGCAGCGTTTCTTGGGGAAGCGACAGGGCTGAAAAACTGTTTTTT. Full variable domain (rest looked up from reference TRBV29-1 and TRBJ1-4): SAVISQKPSRDICQRGTSLTIQCQVDSQVTMMFWYRQQPGQSLTLIATANQGSEATYESGFVIDKFPISRPNLTFSTLTVSNMSPEDSSIYLCSVSWGSDRAEKLFFGSGTQLSVL.

This clone was recorded once. The rearrangement uses TRBV5-1 and TRBJ2-3, with 7 bases matching TRBD2. The germline CDR1 and CDR2 sequences are SGHRS and YFSETQ. After removal of 4 bases from V and 2 bases from J, the junction contained 7 bases not matched to a gene. This CDR3 contains 15 residues. CDR3 DNA sequence: TGCGCCAGCAGCCTTAGCGGGTCCGCCACAGATACGCAGTATTTT. Translating gives CASSLSGSATDTQYF.

V gene TRBV3-1 (or the pseudogene TRBV3-2) combines with J gene TRBJ1-1; D is unresolved. This CDR3 has 14 amino acids. Trimming took 1 base from V and 4 from J, leaving 10 bases between them. The germline V gene has CDR1 LGHDT and CDR2 YNNKEL (reference sequence). The CDR3 coding sequence is TGTGCCAGCAGCCAAGGTCGGCAGACCACTGAAGCTTTCTTT. Its translation is CASSQGRQTTEAFF.

This clone was detected only once. J is TRBJ1-3 and V is TRBV27, with a possible D match to TRBD1 (6 bases). V was clipped by 0 bases and J by 8 bases, with 17 bases between them. Germline values: CDR1 MNHEY, CDR2 SMNVEV (reference sequence). This CDR3 contains 16 residues. The CDR3 DNA sequence: TGTGCCAGCAGTTTATCGAAGGCCAGGGGTGAGGACACCATATATTTT. Protein product: CASSLSKARGEDTIYF.

This chain joins TRBV7-8 and TRBJ1-6; D might be TRBD1 (6 bases). Trimming cost V 6 bases and J 7 bases, with 16 bases left between them. Germline V gene lookup returns CDR1 SGHVS and CDR2 FQNEAQ. CDR3 length equals 15 residues. The CDR3 sequence: CASSFRQALNSPLHF. CDR3 in DNA: TGTGCCAGCAGTTTTAGACAGGCCCTAAATTCACCCCTCCACTTT.

This rearrangement joins TRBV25-1 to TRBJ2-2; D could derive from TRBD1 or TRBD2 (6 bases each). The CDR3 runs to 13 residues. CDR1 MGHDK and CDR2 SYGVNS come from the germline V gene. Trimming cost V 8 bases and J 9 bases, with 16 bases left between them. CDR3 region: CASEEGGGRELFF. In nucleotides, the CDR3 is TGTGCCAGCGAGGAGGGGGGTGGGAGGGAGCTGTTTTTT. Full variable domain (rest looked up from reference TRBV25-1 and TRBJ2-2): EADIYQTPRYLVIGTGKKITLECSQTMGHDKMYWYQQDPGMELHLIHYSYGVNSTEKGDLSSESTVSRIRTEHFPLTLESARPSHTSQYLCASEEGGGRELFFGEGSRLTVL.

This clone has only a few counts. The CDR3 sequence is CASSYSSRGHYEQYF. CDR3 DNA: TGTGCCAGCAGTTACTCTTCCAGGGGGCACTACGAGCAGTACTTC. This chain joins TRBV6-7 and TRBJ2-7; TRBD1 matches 8 bases. TRBV6-7 is sorted into the ORF group, with uncertain function. The CDR3 covers 15 residues. The trim removed 0 bases at V and 3 bases at J, leaving 4 bases unmatched.

The chain recombines TRBV9 with TRBJ2-3; TRBD2 matches 10 bases. CDR3 size: 15 residues. V was clipped by 4 bases and J by 1 base; unmatched bases: 3. Per the germline V gene, CDR1 is SGDLS and CDR2 is YYNGEE. CDR3 loop: CASSRAGGRTDTQYF. DNA for the CDR3: TGTGCCAGCAGCCGAGCGGGAGGGCGCACAGATACGCAGTATTTT.

The chain recombines TRBV5-6 with TRBJ2-1; perhaps TRBD1 as D (6 bases). The CDR3 sequence is 15 residues long. V dropped 0 bases and J dropped 7 bases, with 14 bases sitting between them. From germline, CDR1 is SGHDT and CDR2 YYEEEE. DNA of the CDR3: TGTGCCAGCAGCTTGGTTTCCAGGGGAAGGAATGAGCAGTTCTTC. Protein sequence: CASSLVSRGRNEQFF.